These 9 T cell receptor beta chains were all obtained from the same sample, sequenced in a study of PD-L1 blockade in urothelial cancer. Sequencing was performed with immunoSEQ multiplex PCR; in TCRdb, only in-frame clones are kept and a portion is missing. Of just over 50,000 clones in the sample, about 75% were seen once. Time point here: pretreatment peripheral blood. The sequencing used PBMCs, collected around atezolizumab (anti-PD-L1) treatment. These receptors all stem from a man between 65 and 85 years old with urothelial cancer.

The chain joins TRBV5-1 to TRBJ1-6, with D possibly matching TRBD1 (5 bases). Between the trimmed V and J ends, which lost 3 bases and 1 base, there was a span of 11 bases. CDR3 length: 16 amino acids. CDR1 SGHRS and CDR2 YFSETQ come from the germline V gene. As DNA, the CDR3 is TGCGCCAGCAGCTCGGACATATGGTCCTATAATTCACCCCTCCACTTT. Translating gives CASSSDIWSYNSPLHF.

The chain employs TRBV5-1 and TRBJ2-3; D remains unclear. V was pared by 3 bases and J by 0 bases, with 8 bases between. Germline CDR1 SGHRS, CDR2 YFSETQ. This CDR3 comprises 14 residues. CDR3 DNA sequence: TGCGCCAGCAGCTCGCTACCTAGCACAGATACGCAGTATTTT. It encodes CASSSLPSTDTQYF. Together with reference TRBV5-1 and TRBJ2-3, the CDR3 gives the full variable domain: KAGVTQTPRYLIKTRGQQVTLSCSPISGHRSVSWYQQTPGQGLQFLFEYFSETQRNKGNFPGRFSGRQFSNSRSEMNVSTLELGDSALYLCASSSLPSTDTQYFGPGTRLTVL.

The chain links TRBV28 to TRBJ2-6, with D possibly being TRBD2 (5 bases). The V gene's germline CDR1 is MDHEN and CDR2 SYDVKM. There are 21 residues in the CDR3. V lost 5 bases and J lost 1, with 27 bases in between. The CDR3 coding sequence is TGTGCCAGCAGTCCCTCCTCGGGGTGGCTTACAACCCCTTCTGGGGCCAACGTCCTGACTTTC. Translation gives CASSPSSGWLTTPSGANVLTF.

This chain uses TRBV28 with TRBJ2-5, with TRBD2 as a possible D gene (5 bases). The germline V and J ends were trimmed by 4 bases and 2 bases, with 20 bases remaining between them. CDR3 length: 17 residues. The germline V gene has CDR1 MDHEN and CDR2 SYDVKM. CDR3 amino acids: CASSSRGPPYPQETQYF. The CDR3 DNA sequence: TGTGCCAGCAGTTCCCGCGGGCCTCCCTACCCTCAAGAGACCCAGTACTTC. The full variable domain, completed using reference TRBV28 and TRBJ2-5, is DVKVTQSSRYLVKRTGEKVFLECVQDMDHENMFWYRQDPGLGLRLIYFSYDVKMKEKGDIPEGYSVSREKKERFSLILESASTNQTSMYLCASSSRGPPYPQETQYFGPGTRLLVL.

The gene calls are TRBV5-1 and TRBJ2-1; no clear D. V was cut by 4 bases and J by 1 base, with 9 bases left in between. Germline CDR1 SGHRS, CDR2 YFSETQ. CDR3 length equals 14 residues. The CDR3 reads CASSTPLSYNEQFF. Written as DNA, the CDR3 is TGCGCCAGCAGCACCCCCCTATCCTACAATGAGCAGTTCTTC.

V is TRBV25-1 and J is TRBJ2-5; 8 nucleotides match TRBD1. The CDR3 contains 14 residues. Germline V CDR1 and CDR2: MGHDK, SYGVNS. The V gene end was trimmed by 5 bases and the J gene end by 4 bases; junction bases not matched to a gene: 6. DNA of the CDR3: TGTGCCAGCAGTCTCGGACAGGGTGGAGAGACCCAGTACTTC. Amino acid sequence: CASSLGQGGETQYF.

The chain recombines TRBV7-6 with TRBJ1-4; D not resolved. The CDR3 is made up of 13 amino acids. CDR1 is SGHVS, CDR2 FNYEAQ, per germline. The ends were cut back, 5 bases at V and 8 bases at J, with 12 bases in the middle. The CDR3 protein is CASSAGLWEKLFF. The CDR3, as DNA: TGTGCCAGCAGCGCAGGCCTATGGGAAAAACTGTTTTTT.

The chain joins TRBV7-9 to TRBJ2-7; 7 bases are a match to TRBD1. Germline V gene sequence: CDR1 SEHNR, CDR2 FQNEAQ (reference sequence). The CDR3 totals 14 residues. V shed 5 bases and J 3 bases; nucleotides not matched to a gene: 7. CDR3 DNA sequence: TGTGCCAGCAGCCCCCCGGGACAGTACTACGAGCAGTACTTC. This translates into CASSPPGQYYEQYF.

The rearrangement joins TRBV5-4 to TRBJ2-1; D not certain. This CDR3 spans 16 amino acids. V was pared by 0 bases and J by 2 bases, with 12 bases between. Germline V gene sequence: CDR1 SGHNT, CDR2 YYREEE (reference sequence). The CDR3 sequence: CASSLGGRAPYNEQFF. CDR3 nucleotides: TGTGCCAGCAGCTTGGGCGGTCGAGCCCCCTACAATGAGCAGTTCTTC.